These 21 T cell receptor beta chains originate from one sample sequenced in a study of shared clonotypes between healthy human individuals. This table comes from immunoSEQ multiplex PCR, and its TCRdb copy is limited to in-frame clones, with some not included. The sample includes millions of clones, about 94% seen only once; the top ten take about 1.1%. Naive-designated CD8 cells lacked CD45RO, were positively enriched for CCR7, and omitted terminally differentiated effector memory CD45RA+ cells. The source material was naive CD8+ T cells sorted from blood. The source of these receptors is a man aged 18 to 30 in good health.

This chain connects TRBV30 to TRBJ2-7; weak D call: TRBD1 (5 bases). CDR3 size: 14 residues. V was cut by 2 bases and J by 2 bases, with 13 bases left in between. Looked up from germline, CDR1 is GTSNPN and CDR2 is SVGIG (reference sequence). The CDR3 sequence: CAWSTTGPTYEQYF. The DNA for the CDR3 is TGTGCCTGGAGTACAACAGGACCTACCTACGAGCAGTACTTC. Full variable domain (rest looked up from reference TRBV30 and TRBJ2-7): SQTIHQWPATLVQPVGSPLSLECTVEGTSNPNLYWYRQAAGRGLQLLFYSVGIGQISSEVPQNLSASRPQDRQFILSSKKLLLSDSGFYLCAWSTTGPTYEQYFGPGTRLTVT.

The chain has TRBV28 and TRBJ2-5, with D maybe TRBD2 (6 bases). There are 13 residues in the CDR3. Germline V CDR1 and CDR2: MDHEN, SYDVKM. V gave up 6 bases and J gave up 5 bases, with 13 bases separating them. CDR3 protein: CASRKGRGETQYF. The CDR3 DNA reads TGTGCCAGCAGGAAGGGGCGGGGTGAGACCCAGTACTTC.

The chain links TRBV7-9 to TRBJ2-5, with 9 bases that match TRBD2. V shed 2 bases, J shed 5 bases, and the junction held 9 bases outside the gene matches. The CDR3 sequence is 16 residues long. Per germline, CDR1 SEHNR and CDR2 FQNEAQ (reference sequence). CDR3 loop: CASSLSGGRDAETQYF. The CDR3 DNA reads TGTGCCAGCAGCTTAAGTGGCGGGAGGGATGCGGAGACCCAGTACTTC.

This chain joins TRBV21-1 and TRBJ1-5. TRBV21-1 is designated a pseudogene. The CDR3 totals 11 residues. CDR3 nucleotides: TGTGCCAGCAGCAAAGTGATTCGCCAGCATTTT. Its protein product is CASSKVIRQHF.

This chain uses TRBV10-3 with TRBJ1-2, with D unclear. V was pared by 6 bases and J by 4 bases, with 9 bases between. Germline CDR1 reads ENHRY; CDR2 reads SYGVKD. CDR3 length equals 12 residues. CDR3 in DNA: TGTGCCATCAGGGAAGGAACCTATGGCTACACCTTC. Protein sequence: CAIREGTYGYTF.

The gene calls are TRBV19 and TRBJ1-2, with TRBD1 as a possible D gene (5 bases). Trimming took off 4 bases at V and 4 bases at J, with 13 bases between the two ends. Per germline, CDR1 LNHDA and CDR2 SQIVND (reference sequence). The CDR3 covers 14 residues. The CDR3 sequence: CASSTMGTGYGYTF. CDR3 bases: TGTGCCAGTAGTACGATGGGGACGGGCTATGGCTACACCTTC. The full variable domain, its missing parts supplied by reference TRBV19 and TRBJ1-2, is DGGITQSPKYLFRKEGQNVTLSCEQNLNHDAMYWYRQDPGQGLRLIYYSQIVNDFQKGDIAEGYSVSREKKESFPLTVTSAQKNPTAFYLCASSTMGTGYGYTFGSGTRLTVV.

The rearrangement links TRBV5-6 to TRBJ1-2; D call uncertain. The V end lost 4 bases, the J end lost 9 bases, and 22 bases lay between the germline ends. The CDR3 sequence is 15 residues long. Germline CDR1 is SGHDT and CDR2 is YYEEEE. The CDR3 sequence: CASSQQWPSSLRYTF. CDR3 sequence (DNA): TGTGCCAGCAGCCAACAATGGCCTTCCTCCTTACGCTACACCTTC.

This sequence joins TRBV4-1 and TRBJ2-2; TRBD1 matches at 10 bases. From germline, CDR1 is MGHRA and CDR2 YSYEKL. The CDR3 runs 17 residues. After removal of 0 bases from V and 5 bases from J, the junction contained 6 bases not matched to a gene. The CDR3 protein is CASSQDVRQGATGELFF. The CDR3 region has the DNA TGCGCCAGCAGCCAAGATGTGCGACAGGGGGCGACCGGGGAGCTGTTTTTT.

The gene calls are TRBV30 and TRBJ1-1; TRBD1 agrees at 9 bases. Germline-derived CDR1 and CDR2 are GTSNPN and SVGIG (reference sequence). This CDR3 spans 14 amino acids. Losses at the gene ends were 4 bases for V and 4 bases for J; bases not matched to a gene: 7. The CDR3 protein is CAWNPTGGRTEAFF. The CDR3 DNA is TGTGCCTGGAACCCCACAGGGGGCCGCACTGAAGCTTTCTTT.

The chain couples TRBV6-1 to TRBJ2-7, with 7 bases matching TRBD1. Germline V CDR1 and CDR2: MNHNS, SASEGT. V was pared by 4 bases and J by 0 bases, with 3 bases of the junction left unmatched. CDR3 length: 14 amino acids. The CDR3 reads CASSGWDSSYEQYF. DNA of the CDR3: TGTGCCAGCAGTGGTTGGGACAGCTCCTACGAGCAGTACTTC.

This chain uses TRBV9 with TRBJ2-7; 9 bases map to TRBD1. Losses at the gene ends were 4 bases for V and 5 bases for J; bases not matched to a gene: 7. The CDR3 has 14 amino acids. Germline CDR1 and CDR2: SGDLS and YYNGEE. The CDR3 sequence: CASSPTGGLHEQYF. Here the CDR3 DNA reads TGTGCCAGCAGCCCGACAGGGGGTCTCCACGAGCAGTACTTC.

The rearrangement uses TRBV30 and TRBJ2-3, with D perhaps matching TRBD2 (7 bases). CDR3 length: 15 residues. Germline CDR1 GTSNPN, CDR2 SVGIG (reference sequence). The V and J ends lost 3 bases and 6 bases respectively, with 19 bases between them. CDR3 sequence reads: CAWSEGGGPTDTQYF. CDR3 in DNA: TGTGCCTGGAGCGAGGGGGGAGGGCCTACTGATACGCAGTATTTT. Supplemented by reference TRBV30 and TRBJ2-3, the full variable domain reads SQTIHQWPATLVQPVGSPLSLECTVEGTSNPNLYWYRQAAGRGLQLLFYSVGIGQISSEVPQNLSASRPQDRQFILSSKKLLLSDSGFYLCAWSEGGGPTDTQYFGPGTRLTVL.

The genes are TRBV7-9 and TRBJ2-3; a possible D gene is TRBD1 (6 bases). Germline V gene data show CDR1 as SEHNR and CDR2 as FQNEAQ (reference sequence). V was cut by 1 base and J by 2 bases, with 10 bases left in between. This CDR3 is 15 amino acids long. The CDR3 spells CASSLEQGDTDTQYF. For the CDR3, the DNA is TGTGCCAGCAGCTTAGAACAGGGTGACACAGATACGCAGTATTTT.

As concerns this clone: Other DNA sequences within the sample encode an identical CDR3. This chain uses TRBV28 with TRBJ2-2; D unresolved. Germline CDR1 is MDHEN and CDR2 is SYDVKM. CDR3 length: 15 amino acids. With 5 bases removed from V and 1 base from J, the gap between germline ends came to 11 bases. In DNA, the CDR3 is TGTGCCAGCAGTCCGCTGGCAGGGAACACCGGGGAGCTGTTTTTT. It translates to CASSPLAGNTGELFF.

This sequence joins TRBV9 and TRBJ2-7; the D is unclear. The CDR3 has 13 amino acids. Germline V CDR1 and CDR2: SGDLS, YYNGEE. Between the trimmed V and J ends, which lost 3 bases and 6 bases, there was a span of 13 bases. The CDR3 sequence is CASSESPPGEQYF. CDR3 nucleotide sequence: TGTGCCAGCAGCGAAAGCCCCCCCGGCGAGCAGTACTTC.

V and J are TRBV5-6 and TRBJ2-1; perhaps D is TRBD1 or TRBD2 (5 bases each). This CDR3 region has 14 residues. Trimming removed 4 bases at V and 9 bases at J, with 17 bases between. CDR1 SGHDT and CDR2 YYEEEE come from the germline V gene. Here the CDR3 reads CASSLRFGAREQFF. CDR3 nucleotide sequence: TGTGCCAGCAGCCTCCGCTTCGGGGCGCGTGAGCAGTTCTTC.

Details on this clone: The sample holds other DNA sequences that translate to the same CDR3. The chain has TRBV4-1 and TRBJ2-1; unclear D gene. The CDR3 sequence is 13 residues long. The V end lost 4 bases, the J end lost 4 bases, and 8 bases lay between the germline ends. Germline V gene data show CDR1 as MGHRA and CDR2 as YSYEKL. The CDR3 DNA follows: TGCGCCAGCAGCCCCGGAAGTTACAATGAGCAGTTCTTC. The encoded protein is CASSPGSYNEQFF.

The genes are TRBV28 and TRBJ1-3; D remains unclear. Germline V lookup: CDR1 MDHEN, CDR2 SYDVKM. The CDR3 contains 14 residues. V lost 6 bases and J lost 2, with 11 bases in between. CDR3 DNA sequence: TGTGCCAGCAGCCCCCCCCCGGCTGGAAACACCATATATTTT. Translating it yields CASSPPPAGNTIYF. Variable domain in full (rest from reference TRBV28 and TRBJ1-3): DVKVTQSSRYLVKRTGEKVFLECVQDMDHENMFWYRQDPGLGLRLIYFSYDVKMKEKGDIPEGYSVSREKKERFSLILESASTNQTSMYLCASSPPPAGNTIYFGEGSWLTVV.

Concerning this clone: This CDR3 is also generated by other DNA sequences in the sample. V and J are TRBV30 and TRBJ1-5, with D tentatively TRBD1 (5 bases). CDR3 length: 15 amino acids. Germline lookup yields CDR1 GTSNPN and CDR2 SVGIG (reference sequence). V gave up 3 bases and J gave up 0 bases, with 12 bases separating them. The CDR3 coding sequence is TGTGCCTGGAGCCTGGGGCAGCATAGCAATCAGCCCCAGCATTTT. Protein: CAWSLGQHSNQPQHF.

V is TRBV4-1 and J is TRBJ2-1; D is unresolved. Per germline, CDR1 MGHRA and CDR2 YSYEKL. CDR3 size: 12 residues. V was clipped by 3 bases and J by 8 bases, with 8 bases between them. CDR3: CASSQGFDEQFF. Written as DNA, the CDR3 is TGCGCCAGCAGCCAGGGGTTCGATGAGCAGTTCTTC.

The chain uses TRBV6-1 and TRBJ2-7; 13 bases agree with TRBD2. Losses at the gene ends were 4 bases for V and 4 bases for J; bases not matched to a gene: 10. CDR3 length equals 17 residues. Germline CDR1 and CDR2: MNHNS and SASEGT. The chain's CDR3 is CASSGEPGLAGDYEQYF. CDR3 nucleotide sequence: TGTGCCAGCAGTGGAGAACCCGGACTAGCGGGGGATTACGAGCAGTACTTC.